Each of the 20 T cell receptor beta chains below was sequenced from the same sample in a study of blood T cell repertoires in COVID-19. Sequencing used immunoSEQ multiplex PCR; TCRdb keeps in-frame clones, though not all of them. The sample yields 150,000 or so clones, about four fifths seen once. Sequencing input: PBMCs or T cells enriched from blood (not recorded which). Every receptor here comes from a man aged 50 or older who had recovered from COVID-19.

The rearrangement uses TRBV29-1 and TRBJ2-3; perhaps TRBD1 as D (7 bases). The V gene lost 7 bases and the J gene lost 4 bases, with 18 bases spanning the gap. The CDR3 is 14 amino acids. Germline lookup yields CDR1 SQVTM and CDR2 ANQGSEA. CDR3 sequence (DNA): TGCAGCGCGAACCCCCAGGGGGGCGCAGATACGCAGTATTTT. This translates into CSANPQGGADTQYF.

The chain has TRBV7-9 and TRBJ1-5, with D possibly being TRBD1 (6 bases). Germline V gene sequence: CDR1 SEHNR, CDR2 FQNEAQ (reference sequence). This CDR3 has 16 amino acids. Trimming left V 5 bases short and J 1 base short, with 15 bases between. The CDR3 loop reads CASSLKGGDSNQPQHF. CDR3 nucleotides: TGTGCCAGCAGCCTAAAAGGGGGGGACAGCAATCAGCCCCAGCATTTT. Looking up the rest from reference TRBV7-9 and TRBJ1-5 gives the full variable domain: DTGVSQNPRHKITKRGQNVTFRCDPISEHNRLYWYRQTLGQGPEFLTYFQNEAQLEKSRLLSDRFSAERPKGSFSTLEIQRTEQGDSAMYLCASSLKGGDSNQPQHFGDGTRLSIL.

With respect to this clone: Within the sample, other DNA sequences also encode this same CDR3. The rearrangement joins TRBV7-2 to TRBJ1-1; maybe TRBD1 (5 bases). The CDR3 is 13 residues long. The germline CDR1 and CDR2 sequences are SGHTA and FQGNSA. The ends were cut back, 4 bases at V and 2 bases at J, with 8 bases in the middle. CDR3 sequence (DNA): TGTGCCAGCAGCTCTCAGGGAAACACTGAAGCTTTCTTT. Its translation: CASSSQGNTEAFF.

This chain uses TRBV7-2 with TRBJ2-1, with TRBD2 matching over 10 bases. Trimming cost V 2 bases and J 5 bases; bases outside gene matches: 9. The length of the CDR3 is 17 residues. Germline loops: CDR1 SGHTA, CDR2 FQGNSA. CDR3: CASSLNAASGGDNEQFF. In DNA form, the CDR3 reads TGTGCCAGCAGCTTAAACGCCGCTAGCGGGGGAGACAATGAGCAGTTCTTC.

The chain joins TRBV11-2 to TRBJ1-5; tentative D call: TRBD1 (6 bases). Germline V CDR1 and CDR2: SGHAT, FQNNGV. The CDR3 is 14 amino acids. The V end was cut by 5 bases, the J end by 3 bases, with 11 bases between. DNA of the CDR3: TGTGCCAGCAGCAGTGGACAGCCCAATCAGCCCCAGCATTTT. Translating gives CASSSGQPNQPQHF.

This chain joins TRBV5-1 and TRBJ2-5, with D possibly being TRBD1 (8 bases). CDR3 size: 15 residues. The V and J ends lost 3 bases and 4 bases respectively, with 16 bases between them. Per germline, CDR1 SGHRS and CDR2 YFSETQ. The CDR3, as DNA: TGCGCCAGCAGCTCCGGGAGGACAGGGCCAGAGACCCAGTACTTC. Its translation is CASSSGRTGPETQYF.

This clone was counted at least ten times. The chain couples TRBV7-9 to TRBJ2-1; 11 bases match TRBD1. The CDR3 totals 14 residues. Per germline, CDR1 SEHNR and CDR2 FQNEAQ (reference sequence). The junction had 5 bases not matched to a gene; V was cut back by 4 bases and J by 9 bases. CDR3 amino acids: CASSSVGQGAEQFF. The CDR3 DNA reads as TGTGCCAGCAGCTCGGTCGGACAGGGGGCTGAGCAGTTCTTC.

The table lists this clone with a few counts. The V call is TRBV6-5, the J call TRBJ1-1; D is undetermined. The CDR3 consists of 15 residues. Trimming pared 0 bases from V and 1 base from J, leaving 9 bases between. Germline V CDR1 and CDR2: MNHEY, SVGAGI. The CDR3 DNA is TGTGCCAGCAGTTACTCAGGCAGACAGAACACTGAAGCTTTCTTT. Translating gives CASSYSGRQNTEAFF.

The CDR3 is CASSEGTSSLTDTQYF. The CDR3 DNA reads TGTGCCAGCAGCGAAGGGACTAGCTCCCTCACAGATACGCAGTATTTT. The chain is built from TRBV9 and TRBJ2-3; the match to TRBD2 covers 9 bases. Germline V lookup: CDR1 SGDLS, CDR2 YYNGEE. Losses at the gene ends were 3 bases for V and 2 bases for J; bases not matched to a gene: 7. This CDR3 contains 16 residues.

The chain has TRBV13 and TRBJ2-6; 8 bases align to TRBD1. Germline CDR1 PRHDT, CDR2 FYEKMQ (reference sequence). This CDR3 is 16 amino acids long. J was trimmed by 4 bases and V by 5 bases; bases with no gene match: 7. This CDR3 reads CASSVPGGTGANVLTF. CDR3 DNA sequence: TGTGCCAGCAGCGTACCAGGGGGCACCGGGGCCAACGTCCTGACTTTC.

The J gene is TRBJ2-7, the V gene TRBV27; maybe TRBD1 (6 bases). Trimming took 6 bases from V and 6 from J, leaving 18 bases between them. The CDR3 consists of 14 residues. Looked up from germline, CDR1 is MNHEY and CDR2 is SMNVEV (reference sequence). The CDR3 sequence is CASREETLRGEQYF. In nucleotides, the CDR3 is TGTGCCAGCAGAGAGGAAACTCTCAGGGGCGAGCAGTACTTC.

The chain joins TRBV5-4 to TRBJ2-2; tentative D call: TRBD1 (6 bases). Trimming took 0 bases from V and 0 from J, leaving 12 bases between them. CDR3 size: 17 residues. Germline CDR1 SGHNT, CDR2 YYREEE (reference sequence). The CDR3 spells CASSLDRVRPNTGELFF. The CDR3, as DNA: TGTGCCAGCAGCTTGGACAGGGTTAGACCGAACACCGGGGAGCTGTTTTTT.

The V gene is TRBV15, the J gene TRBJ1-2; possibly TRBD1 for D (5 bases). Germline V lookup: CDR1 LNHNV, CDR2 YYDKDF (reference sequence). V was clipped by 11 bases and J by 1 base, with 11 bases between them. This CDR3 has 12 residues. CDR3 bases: TGTGCCTCCTCCAGGGATAACTATGGCTACACCTTC. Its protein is CASSRDNYGYTF.

CDR3 sequence: CASSIIVRTGGYQPQHF. Here the CDR3 DNA reads TGTGCCAGTAGTATAATTGTAAGGACAGGGGGCTATCAGCCCCAGCATTTT. The rearrangement links TRBV19 to TRBJ1-5; TRBD1 matches at 11 bases. V was clipped by 2 bases and J by 5 bases; unmatched bases: 8. Germline CDR1 is LNHDA and CDR2 is SQIVND (reference sequence). The CDR3 spans 17 residues.

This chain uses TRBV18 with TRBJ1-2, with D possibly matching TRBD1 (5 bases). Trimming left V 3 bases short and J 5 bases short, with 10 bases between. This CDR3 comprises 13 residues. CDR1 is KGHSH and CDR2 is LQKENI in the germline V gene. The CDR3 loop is CASSPLDSYGYTF. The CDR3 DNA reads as TGTGCCAGCTCACCGCTTGACAGTTATGGCTACACCTTC.

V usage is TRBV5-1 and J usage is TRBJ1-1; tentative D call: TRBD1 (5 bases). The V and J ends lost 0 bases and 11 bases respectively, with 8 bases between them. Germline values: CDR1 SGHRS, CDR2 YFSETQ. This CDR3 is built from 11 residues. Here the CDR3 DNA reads TGCGCCAGCAGCTTGGCGACAGAGGCTTTCTTT. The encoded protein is CASSLATEAFF. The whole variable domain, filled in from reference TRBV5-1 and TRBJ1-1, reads KAGVTQTPRYLIKTRGQQVTLSCSPISGHRSVSWYQQTPGQGLQFLFEYFSETQRNKGNFPGRFSGRQFSNSRSEMNVSTLELGDSALYLCASSLATEAFFGQGTRLTVV.

The CDR3 region is CASSLDRASGYTF. DNA of the CDR3: TGTGCCAGCAGCTTAGACAGGGCGAGTGGCTACACCTTC. The chain links TRBV7-2 to TRBJ1-2; D possibly corresponds to TRBD1 (6 bases). Deletions cut 1 base from V and 7 bases from J, with 10 bases between. This CDR3 contains 13 residues. Germline V gene sequence: CDR1 SGHTA, CDR2 FQGNSA.

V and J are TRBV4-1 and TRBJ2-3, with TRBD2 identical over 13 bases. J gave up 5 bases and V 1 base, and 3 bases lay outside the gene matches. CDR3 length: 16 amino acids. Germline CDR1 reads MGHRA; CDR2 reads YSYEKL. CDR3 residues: CASSQVLAGGGDTQYF. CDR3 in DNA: TGCGCCAGCAGCCAAGTACTAGCGGGGGGGGGAGATACGCAGTATTTT.

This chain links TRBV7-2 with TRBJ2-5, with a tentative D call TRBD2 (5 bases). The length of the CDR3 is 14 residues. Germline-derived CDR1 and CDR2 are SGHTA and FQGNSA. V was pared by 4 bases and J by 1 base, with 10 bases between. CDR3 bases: TGTGCCAGCAGCTGGGCGGGCAGCCAAGAGACCCAGTACTTC. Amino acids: CASSWAGSQETQYF.

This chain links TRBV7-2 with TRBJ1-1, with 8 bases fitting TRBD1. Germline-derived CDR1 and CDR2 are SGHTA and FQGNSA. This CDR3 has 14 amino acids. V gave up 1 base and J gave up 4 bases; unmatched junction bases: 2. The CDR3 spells CASSLDTGGTEAFF. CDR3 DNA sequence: TGTGCCAGCAGCTTAGATACAGGGGGCACTGAAGCTTTCTTT.